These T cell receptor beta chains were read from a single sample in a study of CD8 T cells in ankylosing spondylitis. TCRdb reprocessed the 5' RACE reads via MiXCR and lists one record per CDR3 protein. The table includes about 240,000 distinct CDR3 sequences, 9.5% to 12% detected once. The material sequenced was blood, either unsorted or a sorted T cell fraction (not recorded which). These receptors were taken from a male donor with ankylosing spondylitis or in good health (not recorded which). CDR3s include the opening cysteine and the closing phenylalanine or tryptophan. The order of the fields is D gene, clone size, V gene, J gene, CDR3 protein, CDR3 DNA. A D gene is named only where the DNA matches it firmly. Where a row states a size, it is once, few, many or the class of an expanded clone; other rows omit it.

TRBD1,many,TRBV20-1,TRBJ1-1,CSAYYRQGFVTEAFF,TGCAGTGCCTATTATCGACAGGGATTTGTCACTGAAGCTTTCTTT
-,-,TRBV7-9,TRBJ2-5,CASSLALRVMVQETQYF,TGTGCCAGCAGCTTAGCGCTGAGGGTGATGGTTCAAGAGACCCAGTACTTC
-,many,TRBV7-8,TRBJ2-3,CASSPIGDTQYF,TGTGCCAGCAGCCCCATAGGAGATACGCAGTATTTT
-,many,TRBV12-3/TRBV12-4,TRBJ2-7,CASSLGGTDYEQYF,TGTGCCAGCAGTTTGGGAGGGACAGACTACGAGCAGTACTTC
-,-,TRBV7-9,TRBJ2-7,CASSLSVPSYEQYF,TGTGCCAGCAGCTTATCGGTGCCCTCCTACGAGCAGTACTTC
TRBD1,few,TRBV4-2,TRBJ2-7,CASSLTGTESSYEQYF,TGTGCCAGCAGCCTTACCGGGACAGAGAGCTCCTACGAGCAGTACTTC
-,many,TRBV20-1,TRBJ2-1,CSAHSPTNEQFF,TGCAGTGCCCATTCCCCTACCAATGAGCAGTTCTTC
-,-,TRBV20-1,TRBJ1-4,CSARDWVQNPTNEKLFF,TGCAGTGCTAGAGATTGGGTACAGAACCCAACTAATGAAAAACTGTTTTTT
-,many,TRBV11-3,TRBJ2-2,CASSLGRLSGELFF,TGTGCCAGCAGCTTAGGCCGACTCTCCGGGGAGCTGTTTTTT
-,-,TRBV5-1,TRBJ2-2,CASSWGLDTGELFF,TGCGCCAGCAGCTGGGGACTGGACACCGGGGAGCTGTTTTTT
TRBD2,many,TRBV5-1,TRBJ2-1,CASKTSGSTYNEQFF,TGCGCCAGTAAGACTAGCGGGAGCACCTACAATGAGCAGTTCTTC
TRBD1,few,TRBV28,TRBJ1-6,CASSENRGSSRYSPLHF,TGTGCCAGCAGTGAAAACAGGGGTAGTTCTCGGTATTCACCCCTCCACTTT
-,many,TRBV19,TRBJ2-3,CASSTTNWDTQYF,TGTGCCAGTAGTACCACGAATTGGGATACGCAGTATTTT
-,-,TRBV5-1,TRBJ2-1,CASSLDLSYNEQFF,TGCGCCAGCAGCTTGGATCTCTCCTACAATGAGCAGTTCTTC
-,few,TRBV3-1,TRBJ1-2,CASSHFAQGLRAGGYTF,TGTGCCAGCAGCCATTTCGCTCAGGGGCTCAGGGCCGGTGGCTACACCTTC
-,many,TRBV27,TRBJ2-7,CSSQGNPYEQYF,TGTTCAAGCCAGGGCAATCCCTACGAGCAGTACTTC
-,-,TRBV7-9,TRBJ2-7,CASSLGPGNEQYF,TGTGCCAGCAGCTTAGGACCCGGGAACGAGCAGTACTTC
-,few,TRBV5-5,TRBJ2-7,CASSLAVGGLGEQYF,TGTGCCAGCAGCTTGGCCGTCGGGGGCCTGGGCGAGCAGTACTTC
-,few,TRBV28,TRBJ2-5,CASSLVADDYQETQYF,TGTGCCAGCAGTTTAGTGGCAGACGACTATCAAGAGACCCAGTACTTC
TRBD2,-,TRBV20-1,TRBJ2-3,CSALTSGGTDTQYF,TGCAGTGCTCTGACTAGCGGGGGCACAGATACGCAGTATTTT
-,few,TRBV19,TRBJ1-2,CASTPSIANYGYTF,TGTGCCAGTACCCCTTCGATTGCTAACTATGGCTACACCTTC
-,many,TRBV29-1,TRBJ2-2,CSVNPDSGTGELFF,TGCAGCGTGAATCCGGACAGTGGTACCGGGGAGCTGTTTTTT
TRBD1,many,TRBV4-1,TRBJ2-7,CASSQEGDSLSYEQYF,TGCGCCAGCAGCCAAGAGGGGGACAGCCTCTCCTACGAGCAGTACTTC
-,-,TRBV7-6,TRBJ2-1,CASSFWGGAAYNEQFF,TGTGCCAGCAGCTTCTGGGGGGGCGCTGCCTACAATGAGCAGTTCTTC
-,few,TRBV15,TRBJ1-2,CATSRDRAAASNYGYTF,TGTGCCACCAGCAGAGATAGGGCAGCGGCTTCTAACTATGGCTACACCTTC
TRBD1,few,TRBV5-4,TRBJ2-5,CASSYRGMETQYF,TGTGCCAGCAGCTACAGGGGGATGGAGACCCAGTACTTC
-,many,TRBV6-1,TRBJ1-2,CASTPGFNYGYTF,TGTGCCAGCACTCCCGGTTTTAACTATGGCTACACCTTC
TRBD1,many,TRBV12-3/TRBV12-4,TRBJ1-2,CASRKQGAHLGYTF,TGTGCCAGCAGAAAACAGGGGGCGCATCTTGGCTACACCTTC
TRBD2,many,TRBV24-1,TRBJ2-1,CATSESGRYGEQFF,TGTGCCACCAGTGAAAGCGGGAGATACGGTGAGCAGTTCTTC
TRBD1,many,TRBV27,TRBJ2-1,CASSLQGAGNEQFF,TGTGCCAGCAGTTTACAGGGGGCGGGCAATGAGCAGTTCTTC
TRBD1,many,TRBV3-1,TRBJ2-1,CASSRGTGSYNEQFF,TGTGCCAGCAGCCGCGGGACAGGCTCCTACAATGAGCAGTTCTTC
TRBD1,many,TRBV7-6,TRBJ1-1,CASSSDRWNTEAFF,TGTGCCAGCAGCTCGGACAGGTGGAACACTGAAGCTTTCTTT
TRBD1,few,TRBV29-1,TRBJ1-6,CSVGGTDNSPLHF,TGCAGCGTTGGTGGGACAGACAATTCACCCCTCCACTTT
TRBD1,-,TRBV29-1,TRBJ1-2,CSVAGTATIYGYTF,TGCAGCGTTGCCGGGACAGCTACTATTTATGGCTACACCTTC
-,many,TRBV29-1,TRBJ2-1,CSVEGGAYSYNEQFF,TGCAGCGTTGAAGGAGGGGCTTACAGTTACAATGAGCAGTTCTTC